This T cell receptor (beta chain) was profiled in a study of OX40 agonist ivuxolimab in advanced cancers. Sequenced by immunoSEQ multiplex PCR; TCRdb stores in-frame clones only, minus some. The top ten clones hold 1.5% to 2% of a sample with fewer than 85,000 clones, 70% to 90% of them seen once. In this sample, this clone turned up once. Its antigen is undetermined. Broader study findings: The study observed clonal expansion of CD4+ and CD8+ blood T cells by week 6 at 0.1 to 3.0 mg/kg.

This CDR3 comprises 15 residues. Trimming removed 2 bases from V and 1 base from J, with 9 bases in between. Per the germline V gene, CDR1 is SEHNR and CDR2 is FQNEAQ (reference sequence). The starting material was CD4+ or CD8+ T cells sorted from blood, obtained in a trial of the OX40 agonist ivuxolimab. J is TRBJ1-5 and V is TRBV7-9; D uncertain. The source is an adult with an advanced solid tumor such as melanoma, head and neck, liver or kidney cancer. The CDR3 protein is CASSLTSSSNQPQHF. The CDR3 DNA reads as TGTGCCAGCAGCTTAACGTCCTCAAGCAATCAGCCCCAGCATTTT.